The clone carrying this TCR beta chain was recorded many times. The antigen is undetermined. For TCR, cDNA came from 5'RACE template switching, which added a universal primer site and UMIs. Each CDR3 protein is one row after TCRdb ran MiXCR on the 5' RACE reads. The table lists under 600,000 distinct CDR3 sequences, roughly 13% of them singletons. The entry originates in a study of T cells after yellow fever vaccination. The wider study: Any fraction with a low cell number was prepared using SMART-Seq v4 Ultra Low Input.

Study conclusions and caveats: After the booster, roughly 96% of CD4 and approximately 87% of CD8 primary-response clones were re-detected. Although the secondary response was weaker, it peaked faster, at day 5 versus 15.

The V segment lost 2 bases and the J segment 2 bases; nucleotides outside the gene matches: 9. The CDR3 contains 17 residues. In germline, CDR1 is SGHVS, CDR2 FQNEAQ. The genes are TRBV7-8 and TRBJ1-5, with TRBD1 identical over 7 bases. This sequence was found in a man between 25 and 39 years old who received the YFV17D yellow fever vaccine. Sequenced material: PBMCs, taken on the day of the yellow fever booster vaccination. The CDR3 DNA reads TGTGCCAGCAGCTTAATGGGTTCGGGACAGCGCAATCAGCCCCAGCATTTT. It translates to CASSLMGSGQRNQPQHF.